This T cell receptor beta chain was recorded in a study of blood T cell repertoires in COVID-19. Turning to the study itself: The cDNA or gDNA used as material had been derived from T cells, B-cell-depleted T cells, or PBMCs.

TCRdb's copy holds only in-frame clones and misses some; the assay was immunoSEQ multiplex PCR. The data show over 200,000 clones, about nine tenths seen once. Germline V gene data show CDR1 as SGHRS and CDR2 as YFSETQ. With 0 bases removed from V and 0 bases from J, the gap between germline ends came to 4 bases. CDR3 length: 15 residues. The sample comprised peripheral blood. This chain links TRBV5-1 with TRBJ1-6; D is unclear. The sequence came from a man aged 55 to 70 who had recovered from COVID-19. In nucleotides, the CDR3 is TGCGCCAGCAGCTTGGATAGCTCCTATAATTCACCCCTCCACTTT. Translation gives CASSLDSSYNSPLHF.